This T cell receptor (beta chain) emerged from a study of shared clonotypes between healthy human individuals. The input for sorted-subset replicate PCRs was 150 to 200 ng DNA, around 30,000 T cell genomes. Clones were read by immunoSEQ multiplex PCR, and TCRdb kept only the in-frame ones, dropping some. The data contain 2.3 million or so clones, 85% to 95% of them singletons. CDR3 length: 15 amino acids. From germline, CDR1 is SGHRS and CDR2 YFSETQ. V lost 0 bases, J lost 6 bases, and 16 bases lay in between. Study findings and constraints: Estimated richness was generally greater in naive than memory subsets. Clonotype sharing among donors was thought likely to change with sequencing depth. Rarefaction demonstrated incomplete sorted-subset sequencing despite large depth.

As regards this clone: Its specificity is unknown.

Material: naive CD4+ T cells from PBMCs. Subset indicated: CD45RA+ positively selected. V and J are TRBV5-1 and TRBJ2-7; D possibly corresponds to TRBD1 (7 bases). This TCR came from a young man in good health. Some clones in this sample may be carry-over from other donors' samples. This CDR3 reads CASSLVPGGRFEQYF. DNA of the CDR3: TGCGCCAGCAGCTTGGTCCCAGGGGGGCGATTCGAGCAGTACTTC.